This TCR beta chain was identified during a study of cytomegalovirus exposure and HLA in healthy donors. Study details: A subsequent analysis reported that the roughly 120 validation repertoires were produced on the same platform that had also been used for the roughly 670 first-cohort repertoires.

CDR3 length equals 13 residues. Germline-derived CDR1 and CDR2 are SGHTA and FQGTGA. The V end was cut by 3 bases, the J end by 5 bases, with 11 bases between. Turning to this clone: Antigen specificity is unknown.

Data came from immunoSEQ multiplex PCR; TCRdb stores just in-frame clones and leaves some out. The sample lists fewer than 90,000 clones, 94% occurring once. Donors came from a validation cohort of over a hundred subjects, distinct from the first 666-subject cohort. Study-level results: Most TCR sequences were seen very rarely across donors, but some public TCRs occurred in many. Overall, roughly 160 TCR beta chains were annotated as cytomegalovirus-associated.

The chain combines TRBV7-3 with TRBJ2-7, with TRBD1 as a possible D gene (6 bases). Source material: PBMCs. This receptor was obtained from a young woman in good health and CMV-seropositive. The CDR3 protein is CASSFAPGDEQYF. The CDR3 DNA is TGTGCCAGCAGCTTTGCGCCAGGGGACGAGCAGTACTTC.